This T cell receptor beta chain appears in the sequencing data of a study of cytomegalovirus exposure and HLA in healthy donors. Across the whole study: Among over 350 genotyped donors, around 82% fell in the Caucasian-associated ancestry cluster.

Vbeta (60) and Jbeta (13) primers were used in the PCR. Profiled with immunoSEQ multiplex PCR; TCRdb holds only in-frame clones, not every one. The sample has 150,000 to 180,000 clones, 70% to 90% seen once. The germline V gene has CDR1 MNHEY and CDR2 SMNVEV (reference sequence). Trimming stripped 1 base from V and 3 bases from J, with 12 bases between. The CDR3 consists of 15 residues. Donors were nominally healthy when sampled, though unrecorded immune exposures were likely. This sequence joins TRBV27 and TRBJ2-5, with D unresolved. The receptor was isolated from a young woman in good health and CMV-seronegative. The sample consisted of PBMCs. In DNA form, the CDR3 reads TGTGCCAGCAGTTTATACTGGGCAGCCGAAGAGACCCAGTACTTC. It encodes CASSLYWAAEETQYF.